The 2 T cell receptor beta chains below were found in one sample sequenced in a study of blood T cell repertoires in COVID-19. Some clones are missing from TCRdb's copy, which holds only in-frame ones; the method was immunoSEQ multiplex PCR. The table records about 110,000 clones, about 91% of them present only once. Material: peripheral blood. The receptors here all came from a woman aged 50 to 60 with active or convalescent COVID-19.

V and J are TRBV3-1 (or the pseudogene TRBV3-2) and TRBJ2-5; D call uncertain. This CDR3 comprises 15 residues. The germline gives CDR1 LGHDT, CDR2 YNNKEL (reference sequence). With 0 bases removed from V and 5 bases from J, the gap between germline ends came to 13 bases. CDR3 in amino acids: CASSQDPGPRETQYF. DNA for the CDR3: TGTGCCAGCAGCCAAGATCCGGGTCCTAGGGAGACCCAGTACTTC.

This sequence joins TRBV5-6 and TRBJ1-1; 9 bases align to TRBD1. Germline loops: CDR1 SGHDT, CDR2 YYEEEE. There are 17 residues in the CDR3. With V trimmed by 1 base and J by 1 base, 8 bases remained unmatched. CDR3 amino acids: CASSLWGQGGANTEAFF. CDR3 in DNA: TGTGCCAGCAGCTTGTGGGGACAGGGCGGTGCGAACACTGAAGCTTTCTTT.